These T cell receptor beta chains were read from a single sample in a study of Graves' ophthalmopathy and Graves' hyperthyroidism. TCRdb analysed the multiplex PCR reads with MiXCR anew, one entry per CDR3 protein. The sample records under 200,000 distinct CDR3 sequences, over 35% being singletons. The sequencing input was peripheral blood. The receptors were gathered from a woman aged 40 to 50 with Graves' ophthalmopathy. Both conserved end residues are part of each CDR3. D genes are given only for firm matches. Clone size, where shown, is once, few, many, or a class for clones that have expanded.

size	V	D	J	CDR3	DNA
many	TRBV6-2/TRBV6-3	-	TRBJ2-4	CASSADPPDIQYF	TGTGCCAGCAGCGCAGACCCACCGGACATTCAGTACTTC
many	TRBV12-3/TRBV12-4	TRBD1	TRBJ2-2	CASFPSGRGSTGELFF	TGTGCCAGCTTTCCATCGGGCAGGGGGAGCACCGGGGAGCTGTTTTTT
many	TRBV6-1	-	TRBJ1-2	CASSAWSWQDSYTF	TGTGCCAGCAGTGCCTGGTCTTGGCAGGATAGCTACACCTTC
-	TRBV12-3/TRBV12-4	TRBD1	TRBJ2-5	CASSTGQGSTWETQYF	TGTGCCAGCAGCACGGGACAGGGGAGTACCTGGGAGACCCAGTACTTC
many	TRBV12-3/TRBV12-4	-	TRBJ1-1	CASSFWLVTANTEAFF	TGTGCCAGCAGTTTTTGGTTAGTGACCGCGAACACTGAAGCTTTCTTT
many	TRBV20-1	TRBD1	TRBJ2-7	CSATGTDYEQYF	TGCAGTGCTACCGGGACAGACTACGAGCAGTACTTC
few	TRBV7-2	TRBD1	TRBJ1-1	CASSSGTGWATEAFF	TGTGCCAGCAGCTCCGGGACAGGGTGGGCCACTGAAGCTTTCTTT
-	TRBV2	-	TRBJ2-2	CASSVWTDNTGELFF	TGTGCCAGCAGTGTTTGGACAGACAACACCGGGGAGCTGTTTTTT
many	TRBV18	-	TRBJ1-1	CASSPGQAQPGAFF	TGTGCCAGCTCACCAGGTCAGGCCCAACCGGGAGCTTTCTTT
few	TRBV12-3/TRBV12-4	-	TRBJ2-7	CASSTPGYEQYF	TGTGCCAGCAGCACCCCGGGCTACGAGCAGTACTTC
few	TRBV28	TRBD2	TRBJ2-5	CASSPPGLADQETQYF	TGTGCCAGCAGTCCGCCCGGACTAGCGGATCAAGAGACCCAGTACTTC
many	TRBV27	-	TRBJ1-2	CASSRLRDTYYGYTF	TGTGCCAGCAGTCGACTCCGGGACACCTACTATGGCTACACCTTC
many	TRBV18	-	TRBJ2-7	CASSPGAQVNEQYF	TGTGCCAGCTCACCAGGGGCCCAGGTCAACGAGCAGTACTTC
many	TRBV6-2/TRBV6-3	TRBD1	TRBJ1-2	CASSSPRDRGASGYGYTF	TGTGCCAGCAGTTCCCCACGGGACAGGGGTGCCTCTGGCTATGGCTACACCTTC
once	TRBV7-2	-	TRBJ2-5	CASSTSGPRGAETQYF	TGTGCCAGCAGCACCTCCGGGCCAAGAGGAGCGGAGACCCAGTACTTC
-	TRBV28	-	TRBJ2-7	CASSLPEGYEQYF	TGTGCCAGCAGTTTGCCCGAGGGATACGAGCAGTACTTC
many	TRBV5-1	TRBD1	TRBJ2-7	CASRPLGTGVYEQYF	TGCGCCAGCAGGCCTCTCGGGACAGGGGTCTACGAGCAGTACTTC
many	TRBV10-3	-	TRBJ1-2	CAISEPPQGNYGYTF	TGTGCCATCAGTGAGCCGCCCCAGGGTAACTATGGCTACACCTTC
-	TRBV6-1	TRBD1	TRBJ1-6	CASSLGQTSPLHF	TGTGCCAGCAGTTTGGGACAGACATCACCCCTCCACTTT
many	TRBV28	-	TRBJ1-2	CASSSLAGRYGYTF	TGTGCCAGCAGTTCCCTGGCAGGAAGGTATGGCTACACCTTC
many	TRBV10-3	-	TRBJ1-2	CAISEVWGNRGYTF	TGTGCCATCAGTGAGGTGTGGGGGAACCGTGGCTACACCTTC
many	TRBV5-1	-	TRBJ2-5	CASSLGGSETQYF	TGCGCCAGCAGCTTGGGTGGTTCCGAGACCCAGTACTTC
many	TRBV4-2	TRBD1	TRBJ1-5	CASSQPGQVIQPQHF	TGTGCCAGCAGCCAGCCGGGACAGGTCATTCAGCCCCAGCATTTT
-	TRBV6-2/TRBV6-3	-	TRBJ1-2	CASRITNNYGYTF	TGTGCCAGCAGGATTACTAACAACTATGGCTACACCTTC
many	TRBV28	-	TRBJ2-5	CASSLYSRARRETQYF	TGTGCCAGCAGTTTATACTCCCGGGCCCGAAGGGAGACCCAGTACTTC
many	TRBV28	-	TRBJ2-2	CASTSAGSPRELFF	TGTGCCAGCACCTCCGCGGGATCCCCCCGGGAGCTGTTTTTT
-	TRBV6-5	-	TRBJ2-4	CASSYGPGRWENIQYF	TGTGCCAGCAGTTACGGGCCAGGGCGGTGGGAAAACATTCAGTACTTC
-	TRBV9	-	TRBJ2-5	CASSVGGGARETQYF	TGTGCCAGCAGCGTCGGAGGGGGGGCGAGAGAGACCCAGTACTTC
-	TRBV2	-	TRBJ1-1	CASRRRAEDVMNTEAFF	TGTGCCAGCAGGCGCAGGGCAGAAGATGTCATGAACACTGAAGCTTTCTTT
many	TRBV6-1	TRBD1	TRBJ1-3	CASRAGTGSSGNTIYF	TGTGCCAGCAGAGCCGGGACAGGGAGCTCTGGAAACACCATATATTTT
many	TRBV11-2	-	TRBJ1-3	CASSLGVSGNTIYF	TGTGCCAGCAGCTTAGGAGTCTCTGGAAACACCATATATTTT
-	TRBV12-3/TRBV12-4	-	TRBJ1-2	CASSLADSRGYTF	TGTGCCAGCAGTTTGGCGGACAGCAGAGGCTACACCTTC
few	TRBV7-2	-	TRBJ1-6	CASSPRGLSGSPLHF	TGTGCCAGCAGCCCCCGAGGCCTTAGCGGCTCACCCCTCCACTTT
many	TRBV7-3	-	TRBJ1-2	CASSPGTWGNGYTF	TGTGCCAGCAGCCCCGGGACATGGGGTAATGGCTACACCTTC
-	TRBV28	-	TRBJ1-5	CASNPSAGGWQPQHF	TGTGCCAGCAACCCTTCAGCTGGTGGTTGGCAGCCCCAGCATTTT
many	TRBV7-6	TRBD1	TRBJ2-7	CASSLGQGSSSYEQYF	TGTGCCAGCAGCTTAGGACAGGGTTCAAGCTCCTACGAGCAGTACTTC
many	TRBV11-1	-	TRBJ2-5	CASSRGQETQYF	TGTGCCAGCAGCCGGGGGCAAGAGACCCAGTACTTC
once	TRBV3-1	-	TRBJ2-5	CASSQEQGQETQYF	TGTGCCAGCAGCCAAGAACAGGGCCAAGAGACCCAGTACTTC
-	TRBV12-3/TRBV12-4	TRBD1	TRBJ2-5	CASTQGARETQYF	TGTGCCAGCACACAGGGGGCTCGGGAGACCCAGTACTTC
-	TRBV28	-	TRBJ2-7	CATPCHRDCRYEQYF	TGTGCCACCCCGTGCCACAGAGATTGTCGCTACGAGCAGTACTTC
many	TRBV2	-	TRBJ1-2	CASSEMIGVLSYTF	TGTGCCAGCAGTGAAATGATCGGAGTTCTTAGCTACACCTTC
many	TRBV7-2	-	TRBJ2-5	CASSLRAGNQETQYF	TGTGCCAGCAGCTTGCGGGCGGGGAACCAAGAGACCCAGTACTTC
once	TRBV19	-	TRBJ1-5	CASSILTGGQPQHF	TGTGCCAGTAGTATATTGACAGGCGGGCAGCCCCAGCATTTT
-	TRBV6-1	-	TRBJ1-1	CASSEVLGTNTEAFF	TGTGCCAGCAGTGAAGTGTTGGGGACCAACACTGAAGCTTTCTTT
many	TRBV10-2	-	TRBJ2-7	CASSRQVVYEQYF	TGCGCCAGCAGTAGGCAAGTGGTCTACGAGCAGTACTTC
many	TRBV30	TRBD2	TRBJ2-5	CAWSGPLAGGEETQYF	TGTGCCTGGAGTGGCCCCCTAGCGGGAGGGGAAGAGACCCAGTACTTC
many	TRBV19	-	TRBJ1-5	CASSIADVSNQPQHF	TGTGCCAGTAGTATAGCCGATGTAAGCAATCAGCCCCAGCATTTT
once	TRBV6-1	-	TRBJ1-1	CASNDPTGVKRTEAFF	TGTGCCAGCAACGACCCAACCGGGGTAAAAAGGACTGAAGCTTTCTTT
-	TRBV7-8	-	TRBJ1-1	CASSLASRTEAFF	TGTGCCAGCAGCTTAGCGAGCCGCACTGAAGCTTTCTTT
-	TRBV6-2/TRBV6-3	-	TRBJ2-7	CASSSTVAYEQYF	TGTGCCAGCAGTTCCACAGTGGCCTACGAGCAGTACTTC
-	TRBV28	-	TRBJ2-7	CASSLIGTVRSYEQYF	TGTGCCAGCAGTTTAATAGGGACGGTTCGCTCCTACGAGCAGTACTTC
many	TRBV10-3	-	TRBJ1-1	CAIERGSFFPTEAFF	TGTGCCATAGAGAGGGGGAGCTTCTTCCCGACTGAAGCTTTCTTT
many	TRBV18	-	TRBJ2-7	CASSTGRMTYEQYF	TGTGCCAGCTCAACTGGACGGATGACCTACGAGCAGTACTTC
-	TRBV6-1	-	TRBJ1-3	CASRPHLQGGGNTIYF	TGTGCCAGCAGACCACACTTACAGGGCGGTGGAAACACCATATATTTT
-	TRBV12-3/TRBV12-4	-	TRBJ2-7	CASSWADGYEQYF	TGTGCCAGCAGTTGGGCAGATGGGTACGAGCAGTACTTC